One sample yielded the 3 T cell receptor beta chains listed below, sequenced in a study of chemoradiotherapy in HPV16-positive cancers. Sequencing was performed with immunoSEQ multiplex PCR; in TCRdb, only in-frame clones are kept and a portion is missing. This table has 7,000 or so clones, roughly 82% appearing once. This material consisted of tumor tissue, taken from a patient who underwent chemoradiotherapy. These receptors originate from a human donor with HPV-associated anogenital cancer.

The rearrangement uses TRBV6-5 and TRBJ2-2; 12 bases fit TRBD2. CDR1 is MNHEY, CDR2 SVGAGI, per germline. The CDR3 is 15 amino acids. Trimming cost V 6 bases and J 7 bases; bases outside gene matches: 6. This chain's CDR3 is CASSSSGGAIGELFF. The CDR3 DNA is TGTGCCAGCAGCTCTAGCGGGGGGGCCATCGGGGAGCTGTTTTTT.

V usage is TRBV5-1 and J usage is TRBJ2-6; 8 positions agree with TRBD2. The V gene's germline CDR1 is SGHRS and CDR2 YFSETQ. CDR3 size: 15 residues. V lost 4 bases, J lost 2 bases, and 2 bases stayed unmatched. CDR3 DNA sequence: TGCGCCAGCAGCGTTAGCGGGGCTGGGGCCAACGTCCTGACTTTC. Its protein is CASSVSGAGANVLTF. Full variable domain (missing parts from reference TRBV5-1 and TRBJ2-6): KAGVTQTPRYLIKTRGQQVTLSCSPISGHRSVSWYQQTPGQGLQFLFEYFSETQRNKGNFPGRFSGRQFSNSRSEMNVSTLELGDSALYLCASSVSGAGANVLTFGAGSRLTVL.

V gene TRBV14 combines with J gene TRBJ2-1, with TRBD2 as a possible D gene (7 bases). This CDR3 has 14 amino acids. The V and J ends lost 5 bases and 9 bases respectively, with 17 bases between them. The germline V gene has CDR1 SGHDN and CDR2 FVKESK. CDR3 region: CASSGGALRGEQFF. CDR3 bases: TGTGCCAGCAGCGGGGGGGCCCTAAGGGGTGAGCAGTTCTTC.